One and the same sample provided the 25 T cell receptor beta chains below, sequenced in a study of cytomegalovirus exposure and HLA in healthy donors. The PCR had 60 Vbeta and 13 Jbeta primers. The repertoire was sequenced with immunoSEQ multiplex PCR; TCRdb's copy has only in-frame clones and lacks some. The sample has fewer than 200,000 clones; approximately 70% are singletons. The sample taken for sequencing was PBMCs. Source of these receptors: a woman aged 18 to 35 in good health and CMV-seropositive.

The chain combines TRBV4-3 with TRBJ2-1, with 7 bases matching TRBD1. This CDR3 comprises 15 residues. V lost 0 bases, J lost 2 bases, and 1 base stayed unmatched. Germline assignment: CDR1 LGHNA and CDR2 YSLEER. CDR3 sequence (DNA): TGCGCCAGCAGCCAAGATCAGGGGGCCTACAATGAGCAGTTCTTC. It yields the protein CASSQDQGAYNEQFF.

The chain links TRBV7-8 to TRBJ1-2; tentatively, D is TRBD1 (5 bases). This CDR3 is built from 14 residues. The germline V gene encodes CDR1 SGHVS and CDR2 FQNEAQ. V was shortened by 2 bases and J by 2 bases, with 9 bases between the two germline ends. The CDR3 DNA is TGTGCCAGCAGCTTAAGTACAGGCAACTATGGCTACACCTTC. This translates into CASSLSTGNYGYTF.

V and J are TRBV4-1 and TRBJ1-5, with D possibly matching TRBD1 (6 bases). Trimming left V 3 bases short and J 3 bases short, with 12 bases between. This CDR3 contains 15 residues. The germline V gene has CDR1 MGHRA and CDR2 YSYEKL. The CDR3 DNA is TGCGCCAGCAGCCAGGTGGCAGGGGACAATCAGCCCCAGCATTTT. It is translated as CASSQVAGDNQPQHF.

V gene TRBV14 combines with J gene TRBJ1-2; 7 bases fit TRBD1. The CDR3 has 17 amino acids. V shed 1 base, J shed 4 bases, and the junction held 12 bases outside the gene matches. The V gene's germline CDR1 is SGHDN and CDR2 FVKESK. The CDR3 loop is CASSQGVEDRRSYGYTF. The CDR3 coding sequence is TGTGCCAGCAGCCAAGGAGTAGAGGACAGGCGGAGCTATGGCTACACCTTC.

V and J are TRBV7-9 and TRBJ2-7, with D possibly TRBD1 on 6 matching bases. The V gene's germline CDR1 is SEHNR and CDR2 FQNEAQ (reference sequence). V was trimmed by 1 base and J by 2 bases, leaving 15 bases between them. CDR3 length: 16 amino acids. The CDR3 protein is CASSLGWQGRTYEQYF. CDR3 nucleotides: TGTGCCAGCAGCTTAGGTTGGCAGGGGCGTACCTACGAGCAGTACTTC.

The chain combines TRBV2 with TRBJ1-6, with D possibly being TRBD1 (5 bases). The CDR3 is made up of 15 amino acids. The germline CDR1 and CDR2 sequences are SNHLY and FYNNEI. Trimming took 0 bases from V and 3 from J, leaving 6 bases between them. CDR3 sequence (DNA): TGTGCCAGCAGTGAAGCGGGGGGCTATAATTCACCCCTCCACTTT. Its translation: CASSEAGGYNSPLHF.

V usage is TRBV27 and J usage is TRBJ2-5; 8 nucleotides line up with TRBD1. V was pared by 2 bases and J by 4 bases, with 3 bases of the junction left unmatched. Germline V gene lookup returns CDR1 MNHEY and CDR2 SMNVEV (reference sequence). The CDR3 is made up of 14 amino acids. CDR3 sequence reads: CASSLRTGRETQYF. The CDR3 region has the DNA TGTGCCAGCAGTTTAAGGACAGGGAGAGAGACCCAGTACTTC.

This clone was counted once. This chain links TRBV6-5 with TRBJ1-1; 7 bases line up with TRBD1. CDR3 length equals 14 residues. V lost 6 bases and J lost 3; bases outside the gene matches: 7. Germline lookup yields CDR1 MNHEY and CDR2 SVGAGI. CDR3 residues: CASRRGQEDTEAFF. In nucleotides, the CDR3 is TGTGCCAGCAGACGTGGACAGGAAGACACTGAAGCTTTCTTT.

The CDR3 DNA is TGTGCCAGCAGTCGCCCCGGGACAGGGACCCTCGAGTGGGAGACGCCCCAGCATTTT. It encodes CASSRPGTGTLEWETPQHF. The V call is TRBV28, the J call TRBJ1-5, with TRBD1 identical over 9 bases. CDR1 is MDHEN, CDR2 SYDVKM, per germline. J lost 9 bases, V lost 5 bases, and 23 bases had no gene match. The CDR3 is 19 amino acids.

The chain has TRBV9 and TRBJ1-2; D is perhaps TRBD1 (6 bases). CDR1 is SGDLS and CDR2 is YYNGEE in the germline V gene. V shed 1 base and J shed 2 bases, with 9 bases lying between them. The CDR3 is made up of 14 amino acids. CDR3 region: CASSVKGVNYGYTF. CDR3 bases: TGTGCCAGCAGCGTAAAGGGGGTAAACTATGGCTACACCTTC.

A few counts support this clone. This chain connects TRBV15 to TRBJ1-5, with D perhaps TRBD1 (6 bases). CDR1 LNHNV and CDR2 YYDKDF come from the germline V gene (reference sequence). The CDR3 is 14 amino acids. V lost 5 bases and J 3 bases, leaving 11 bases between the germline ends. The CDR3 here is CATSGRQVNQPQHF. CDR3 nucleotides: TGTGCCACCAGCGGAAGACAGGTCAATCAGCCCCAGCATTTT.

This chain connects TRBV11-2 to TRBJ2-2; D call uncertain. V was trimmed by 6 bases and J by 6 bases, leaving 11 bases between them. The CDR3 runs to 13 residues. The germline V gene encodes CDR1 SGHAT and CDR2 FQNNGV. The CDR3 nucleotides are TGTGCCAGCAGTCAAGTTGAGGCCGGGGAGCTGTTTTTT. Translation: CASSQVEAGELFF.

The genes are TRBV7-9 and TRBJ1-2; D gene uncertain. The CDR3 is 16 residues long. CDR1 is SEHNR and CDR2 is FQNEAQ in the germline V gene (reference sequence). With 1 base removed from V and 5 bases from J, the gap between germline ends came to 17 bases. CDR3 protein: CASSLVGLELLYGYTF. CDR3 coding DNA: TGTGCCAGCAGCTTAGTCGGGTTGGAGTTGCTATATGGCTACACCTTC.

The chain links TRBV19 to TRBJ1-1, with no clear D. The ends were cut back, 6 bases at V and 0 bases at J, with 11 bases in the middle. Germline CDR1 LNHDA, CDR2 SQIVND (reference sequence). The CDR3 loop spans 14 amino acids. This CDR3 is CASSQQWMNTEAFF. The DNA for the CDR3 is TGTGCCAGTAGCCAACAGTGGATGAACACTGAAGCTTTCTTT. Complete variable domain (other parts from reference TRBV19 and TRBJ1-1): DGGITQSPKYLFRKEGQNVTLSCEQNLNHDAMYWYRQDPGQGLRLIYYSQIVNDFQKGDIAEGYSVSREKKESFPLTVTSAQKNPTAFYLCASSQQWMNTEAFFGQGTRLTVV.

This clone was picked up a small number of times. The V call is TRBV15, the J call TRBJ2-2; D may be TRBD2 (7 bases). Germline loops: CDR1 LNHNV, CDR2 YYDKDF (reference sequence). V gave up 0 bases and J gave up 2 bases, with 19 bases separating them. This CDR3 comprises 19 residues. In DNA form, the CDR3 reads TGTGCCACCAGCAGAGATGGGGGGGCGACAGGTGCAAACACCGGGGAGCTGTTTTTT. It specifies CATSRDGGATGANTGELFF. The variable domain in full, with the rest retrieved from reference TRBV15 and TRBJ2-2, is DAMVIQNPRYQVTQFGKPVTLSCSQTLNHNVMYWYQQKSSQAPKLLFHYYDKDFNNEADTPDNFQSRRPNTSFCFLDIRSPGLGDTAMYLCATSRDGGATGANTGELFFGEGSRLTVL.

The rearrangement links TRBV28 to TRBJ1-1; possible D gene TRBD1, 5 bases. V gave up 6 bases and J gave up 4 bases, with 12 bases separating them. The CDR3 length is 13 residues. Per the germline V gene, CDR1 is MDHEN and CDR2 is SYDVKM. In DNA, the CDR3 is TGTGCCAGCAGAGTGTCAGGGCCCACTGAAGCTTTCTTT. Translating gives CASRVSGPTEAFF.

A note on this clone: An end of the junction differs from the germline gene, which may be a read error. The rearrangement links TRBV7-9 to TRBJ2-2; a possible D gene is TRBD1 (6 bases). CDR1 is SEHNR and CDR2 is FQNEAQ in the germline V gene (reference sequence). The CDR3 has 13 amino acids. The CDR3 sequence is CSSSSAGVGELFF. The CDR3 DNA reads TGTTCCAGCAGCTCCGCAGGGGTCGGGGAGCTGTTTTTT.

The chain couples TRBV7-6 to TRBJ2-5, with D maybe TRBD1 (6 bases). V lost 5 bases to trimming and J lost 5 bases, with 18 bases between them. The CDR3 runs 15 residues. CDR1 and CDR2 (germline): SGHVS, FNYEAQ. For the CDR3, the DNA is TGTGCCAGCAGCCTAAAACAGGGATTATTGGAGACCCAGTACTTC. This codes for CASSLKQGLLETQYF.

This clone was detected a few times. This sequence joins TRBV19 and TRBJ1-4; D gene uncertain. Germline CDR1 LNHDA, CDR2 SQIVND (reference sequence). The V end lost 5 bases, the J end lost 2 bases, and 15 bases lay between the germline ends. This CDR3 has 16 amino acids. The CDR3 DNA reads TGTGCCAGTAGTGCACTATTCGGCGTCACTAATGAAAAACTGTTTTTT. Protein: CASSALFGVTNEKLFF.

The chain uses TRBV5-6 and TRBJ1-4; TRBD1 is a possible D gene (6 bases). The CDR3 has 15 residues. V lost 4 bases to trimming and J lost 7 bases, with 17 bases between them. Germline values: CDR1 SGHDT, CDR2 YYEEEE. DNA for the CDR3: TGTGCCAGCAGCGACATGGGGGGGGCGGGTGAAAAACTGTTTTTT. This codes for CASSDMGGAGEKLFF.

V and J are TRBV27 and TRBJ1-6; D unclear. This CDR3 has 15 amino acids. Germline values: CDR1 MNHEY, CDR2 SMNVEV (reference sequence). V lost 10 bases and J 3 bases, leaving 16 bases between the germline ends. The CDR3 protein is CATSREAYYNSPLHF. Written as DNA, the CDR3 is TGTGCCACCAGCCGTGAGGCCTACTATAATTCACCCCTCCACTTT.

The chain's CDR3 is CAISETGQGPTDTQYF. CDR3 in DNA: TGTGCCATCAGTGAGACGGGACAGGGGCCAACAGATACGCAGTATTTT. The rearrangement links TRBV10-3 to TRBJ2-3, with 10 bases identical to TRBD1. Trimming cost V 2 bases and J 3 bases; bases outside gene matches: 5. There are 16 residues in the CDR3. Germline CDR1 is ENHRY and CDR2 is SYGVKD.

The CDR3: CASSSLPTGYTEAFF. The CDR3 coding sequence is TGTGCCAGCAGCTCCCTCCCGACGGGGTACACTGAAGCTTTCTTT. The V and J genes are TRBV7-9 and TRBJ1-1, with D unresolved. Germline V gives CDR1 SEHNR, CDR2 FQNEAQ (reference sequence). V gave up 4 bases and J gave up 3 bases, with 15 bases separating them. This CDR3 comprises 15 residues.

CDR3 coding DNA: TGTGCCAGTAGTAGGGAGGCAGGGTGTGAAAAACTGTTTTTT. Translating gives CASSREAGCEKLFF. The rearrangement links TRBV19 to TRBJ1-4; TRBD1 might be the D (5 bases). The CDR3 has 14 residues. V was shortened by 4 bases and J by 7 bases, with 13 bases between the two germline ends. The germline V gene has CDR1 LNHDA and CDR2 SQIVND (reference sequence).

The chain has TRBV6-1 and TRBJ2-2, with D perhaps matching TRBD2 (6 bases). CDR1 and CDR2 from the germline V gene are MNHNS and SASEGT. The CDR3 has 14 residues. V shed 7 bases and J shed 4 bases, with 13 bases lying between them. CDR3 coding DNA: TGTGCCAGCATCCCGCCCGGGGGCACCGGGGAGCTGTTTTTT. It codes for CASIPPGGTGELFF.